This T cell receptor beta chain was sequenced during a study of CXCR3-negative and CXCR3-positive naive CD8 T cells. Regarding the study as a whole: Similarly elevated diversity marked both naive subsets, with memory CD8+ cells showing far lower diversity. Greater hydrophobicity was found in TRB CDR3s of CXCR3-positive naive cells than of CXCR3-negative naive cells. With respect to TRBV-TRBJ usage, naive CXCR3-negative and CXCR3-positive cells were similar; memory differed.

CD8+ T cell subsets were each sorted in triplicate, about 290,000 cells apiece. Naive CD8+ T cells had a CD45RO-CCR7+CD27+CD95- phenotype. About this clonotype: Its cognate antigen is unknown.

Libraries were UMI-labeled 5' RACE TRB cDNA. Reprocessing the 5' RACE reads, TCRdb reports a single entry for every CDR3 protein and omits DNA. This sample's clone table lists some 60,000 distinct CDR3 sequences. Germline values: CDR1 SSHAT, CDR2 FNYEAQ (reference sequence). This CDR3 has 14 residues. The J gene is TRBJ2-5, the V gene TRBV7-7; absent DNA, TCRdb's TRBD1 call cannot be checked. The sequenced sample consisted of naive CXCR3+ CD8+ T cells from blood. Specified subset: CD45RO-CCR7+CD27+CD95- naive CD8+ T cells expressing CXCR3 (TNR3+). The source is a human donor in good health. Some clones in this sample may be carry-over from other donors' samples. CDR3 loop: CASSLAGGGETQYF.